This T cell receptor beta chain was profiled in a study of T cells in Graves' hyperthyroidism and ophthalmopathy. The study's findings and limits: The blood repertoire included most of the expanded thyroid clonotypes above 0.001. From stable hyperthyroidism, ophthalmopathy was separated by a 13 V-J model.

Researchers defined stable Graves' hyperthyroidism as no ophthalmopathy progression within 18 months. The diagnoses drew upon clinical symptoms, serum thyroxine and TRAb, thyroid ultrasound and orbital computed tomography. Authors of the study amplified TCR beta CDR3 regions from RNA transcripts. The HTBI primer set served for first-round RT-PCR of the TCR CDR3. TCRdb reprocessed the multiplex PCR reads via MiXCR and lists one record per CDR3 protein. This table holds hundreds of thousands of distinct CDR3 sequences, approximately 44% found once. Note on this clonotype: Its antigen is unknown.

Source material: peripheral blood or thyroid tissue (not recorded which). The receptor's source is a woman aged 18-29 years with Graves' hyperthyroidism.

CDR3 in DNA: TGTGCCACAAAGCGGGGTACGGCTGGAAAACTGTTTTTT. Translated: CATKRGTAGKLFF. The chain employs TRBV7-9 and TRBJ1-4; D is undetermined. Trimming took 10 bases from V and 10 from J, leaving 19 bases between them. Germline V gives CDR1 SEHNR, CDR2 FQNEAQ (reference sequence). CDR3 length: 13 amino acids.